This TCR beta chain was recovered during a study of cytomegalovirus exposure and HLA in healthy donors. The PCR had 60 Vbeta and 13 Jbeta primers. The table came from immunoSEQ multiplex PCR; TCRdb's copy has only in-frame clones and leaves some out. The data contain around 190,000 clones, roughly 87% of them singletons. CDR3 length equals 15 residues. Germline V gene sequence: CDR1 SEHNR, CDR2 FQNEAQ (reference sequence). Regarding this clone: Its antigen is unknown. One end of the junction varies from germline; a read error may be responsible.

Broader study findings: Cytomegalovirus-associated status was assigned to approximately 160 TCR beta chains. Being indistinguishable, some V segments were excluded, TRBV6-2 and TRBV6-3 among them. A missense variant in DCLRE1C was later tied to TCR beta V- and J-gene trimming. Later work found most CMV-associated TCR beta chains apparently HLA-restricted.

The rearrangement uses TRBV7-9 and TRBJ2-7; 7 bases are shared with TRBD1. The assigned J gene may be wrong: the sequence end matches TRBJ2-1 better. The receptor was derived from a boy aged 2-9 years in good health and CMV-seronegative. The sample consisted of PBMCs. The CDR3 DNA reads TGTTCCAGCAGCTTAGCTGAGGGGACAGACAATGAGCAGTTCTTC. Protein: CSSSLAEGTDNEQFF.